The source of this T cell receptor (beta chain) is a study of breast tumors, draining lymph nodes, adjacent tissues. The lymph nodes were axillary draining lymph nodes from breast cancer patients. V was pared by 6 bases and J by 6 bases, with 11 bases between. CDR1 MGHDK and CDR2 SYGVNS come from the germline V gene. The length of the CDR3 is 13 residues. This clonotype was recorded many times. Via MiXCR, TCRdb re-called the multiplex PCR reads, giving one row per CDR3 protein. The sample yields over 250,000 distinct CDR3 sequences, around 31% seen once. This receptor was identified in a female donor with breast cancer. Some clones in this sample may be carry-over from other donors' samples. The chain is built from TRBV25-1 and TRBJ2-2, with D perhaps matching TRBD1 (5 bases). Material for sequencing was axillary lymph node tissue. The CDR3, as DNA: TGTGCCAGCAGCAGCTGGGGCTCCGGGGAGCTGTTTTTT. It yields the protein CASSSWGSGELFF. Drawing the rest from reference TRBV25-1 and TRBJ2-2, the complete variable domain is EADIYQTPRYLVIGTGKKITLECSQTMGHDKMYWYQQDPGMELHLIHYSYGVNSTEKGDLSSESTVSRIRTEHFPLTLESARPSHTSQYLCASSSWGSGELFFGEGSRLTVL.